The TCR beta chain under discussion was sequenced for a study of human T cells and chemical hapten exposure. Study-level results: The formation of large CDR3 similarity clusters by expanded TCRs significantly exceeded that of controls. There was no change with DPC sensitization in TCRs above 1 in 1000 frequency.

This clonotype came up a few times. No antigen is known for it. Noted time point: patch test 2, 6 weeks after DPC sensitization. Indicated treatment: therapeutic diphenylcyclopropenone sensitization with weekly scalp DPC. TCRdb re-called the RACE reads through MiXCR, storing one row per CDR3 protein. Among about 78,000 distinct CDR3 sequences listed, 8.5% to 9% were seen once. The CDR3 is made up of 13 amino acids. V was trimmed by 3 bases and J by 4 bases, leaving 9 bases between them. From germline, CDR1 is SGHTA and CDR2 FQGTGA. This material consisted of whole blood, taken in connection with sensitization to the hapten diphenylcyclopropenone (DPC). The rearrangement uses TRBV7-3 and TRBJ1-1; D is unclear. This clonotype originated in a woman in her 50s with alopecia areata. Some clones in this sample may be carry-over from other donors' samples. The CDR3 bases are TGTGCCAGCAGCTTCTCTTATGGCACTGAAGCTTTCTTT. Translation: CASSFSYGTEAFF.